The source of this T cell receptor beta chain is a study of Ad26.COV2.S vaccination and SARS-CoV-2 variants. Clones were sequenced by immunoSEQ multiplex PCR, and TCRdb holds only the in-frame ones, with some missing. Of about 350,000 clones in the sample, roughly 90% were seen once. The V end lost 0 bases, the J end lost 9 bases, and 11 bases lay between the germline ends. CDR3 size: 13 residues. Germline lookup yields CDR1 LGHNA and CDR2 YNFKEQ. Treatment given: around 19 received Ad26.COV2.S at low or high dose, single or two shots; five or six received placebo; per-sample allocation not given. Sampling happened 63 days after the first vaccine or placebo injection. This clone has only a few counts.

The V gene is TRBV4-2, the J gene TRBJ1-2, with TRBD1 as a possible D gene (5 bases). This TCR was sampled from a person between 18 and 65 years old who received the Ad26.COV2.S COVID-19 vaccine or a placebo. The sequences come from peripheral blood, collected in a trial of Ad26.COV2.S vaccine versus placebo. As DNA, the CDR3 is TGTGCCAGCAGCCAAGACAGGGAGAGAAGCTACACCTTC. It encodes CASSQDRERSYTF.